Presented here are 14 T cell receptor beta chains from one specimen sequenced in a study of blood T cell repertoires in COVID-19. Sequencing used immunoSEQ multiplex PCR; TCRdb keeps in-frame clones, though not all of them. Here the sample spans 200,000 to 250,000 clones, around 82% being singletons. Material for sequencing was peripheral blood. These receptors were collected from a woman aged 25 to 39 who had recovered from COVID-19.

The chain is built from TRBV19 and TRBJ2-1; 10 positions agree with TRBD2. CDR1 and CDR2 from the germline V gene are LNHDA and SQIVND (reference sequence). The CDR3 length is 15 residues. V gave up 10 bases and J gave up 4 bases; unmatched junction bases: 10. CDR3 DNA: TGTGCCACGAGCGCCAGGACTAGCGGTTACAATGAGCAGTTCTTC. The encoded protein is CATSARTSGYNEQFF.

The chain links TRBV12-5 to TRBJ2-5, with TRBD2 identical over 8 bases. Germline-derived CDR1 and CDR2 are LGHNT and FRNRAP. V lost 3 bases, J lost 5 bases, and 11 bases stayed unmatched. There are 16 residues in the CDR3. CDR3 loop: CASGFYGSGGQETQYF. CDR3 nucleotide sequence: TGTGCTAGTGGTTTTTACGGGTCGGGAGGGCAGGAGACCCAGTACTTC.

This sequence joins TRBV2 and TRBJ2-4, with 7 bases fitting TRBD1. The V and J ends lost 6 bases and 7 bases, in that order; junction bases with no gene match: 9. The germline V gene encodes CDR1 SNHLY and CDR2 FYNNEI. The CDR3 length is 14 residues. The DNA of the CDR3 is TGTGCCAGCAGGAGTAGACAGGGTCTGAACATTCAGTACTTC. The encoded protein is CASRSRQGLNIQYF.

The CDR3 nucleotides read TGCAGCGCCAGGGGAATTGAGACCTATGGCTACACCTTC. This sequence encodes CSARGIETYGYTF. The chain carries TRBV29-1 and TRBJ1-2; TRBD1 might be the D (6 bases). Germline V gives CDR1 SQVTM, CDR2 ANQGSEA. The length of the CDR3 is 13 residues. Between the trimmed V and J ends, which lost 7 bases and 4 bases, there was a span of 16 bases.

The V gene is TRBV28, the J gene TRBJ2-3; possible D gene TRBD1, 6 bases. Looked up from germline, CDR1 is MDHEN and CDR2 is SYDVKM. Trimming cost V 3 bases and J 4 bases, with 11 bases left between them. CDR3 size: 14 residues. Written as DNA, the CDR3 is TGTGCCAGCAGTTTCGGCAGGGGCCCAGATACGCAGTATTTT. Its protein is CASSFGRGPDTQYF.

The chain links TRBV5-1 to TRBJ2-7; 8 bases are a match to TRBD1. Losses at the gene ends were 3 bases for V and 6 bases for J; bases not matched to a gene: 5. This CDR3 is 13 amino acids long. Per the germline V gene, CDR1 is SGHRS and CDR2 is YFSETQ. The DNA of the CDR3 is TGCGCCAGCAGCTCCGGACAGGGCGCCGAGCAGTACTTC. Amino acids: CASSSGQGAEQYF.

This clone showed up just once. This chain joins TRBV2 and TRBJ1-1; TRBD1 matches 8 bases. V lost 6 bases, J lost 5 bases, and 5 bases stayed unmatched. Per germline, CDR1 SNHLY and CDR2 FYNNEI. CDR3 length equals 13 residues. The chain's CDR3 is CASSRGLLTEAFF. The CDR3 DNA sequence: TGTGCCAGCAGCAGGGGGCTCTTGACTGAAGCTTTCTTT.

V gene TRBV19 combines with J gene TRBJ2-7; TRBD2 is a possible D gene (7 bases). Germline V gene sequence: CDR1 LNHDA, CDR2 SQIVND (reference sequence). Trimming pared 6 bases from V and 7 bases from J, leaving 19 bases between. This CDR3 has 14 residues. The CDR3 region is CASRDGGARNEQYF. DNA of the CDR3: TGTGCCAGTAGAGATGGGGGGGCCAGGAATGAGCAGTACTTC.

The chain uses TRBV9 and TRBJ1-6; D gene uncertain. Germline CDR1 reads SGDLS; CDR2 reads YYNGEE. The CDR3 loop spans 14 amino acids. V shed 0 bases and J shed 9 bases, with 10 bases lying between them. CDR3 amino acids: CASSVGSSGSPLHF. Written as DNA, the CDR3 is TGTGCCAGCAGCGTAGGATCCTCGGGTTCACCCCTCCACTTT.

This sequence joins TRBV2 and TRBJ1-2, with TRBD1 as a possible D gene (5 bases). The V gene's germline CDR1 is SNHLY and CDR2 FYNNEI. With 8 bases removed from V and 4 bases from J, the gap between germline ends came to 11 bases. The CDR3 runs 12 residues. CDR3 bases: TGTGCCAGCGTGGGGGGGAGCTATGGCTACACCTTC. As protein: CASVGGSYGYTF.

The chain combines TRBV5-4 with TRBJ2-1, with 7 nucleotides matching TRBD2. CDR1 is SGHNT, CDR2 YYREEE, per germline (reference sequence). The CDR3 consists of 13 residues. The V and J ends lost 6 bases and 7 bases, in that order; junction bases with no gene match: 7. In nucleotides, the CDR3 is TGTGCCAGCAACAATCGGGAGGCGAATGAGCAGTTCTTC. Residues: CASNNREANEQFF.

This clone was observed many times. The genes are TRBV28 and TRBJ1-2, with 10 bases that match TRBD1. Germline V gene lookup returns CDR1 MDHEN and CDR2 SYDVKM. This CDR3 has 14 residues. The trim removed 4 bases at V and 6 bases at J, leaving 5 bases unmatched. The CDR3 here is CASSWTGGIDGYTF. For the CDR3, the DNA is TGTGCCAGCAGTTGGACAGGGGGTATTGATGGCTACACCTTC.

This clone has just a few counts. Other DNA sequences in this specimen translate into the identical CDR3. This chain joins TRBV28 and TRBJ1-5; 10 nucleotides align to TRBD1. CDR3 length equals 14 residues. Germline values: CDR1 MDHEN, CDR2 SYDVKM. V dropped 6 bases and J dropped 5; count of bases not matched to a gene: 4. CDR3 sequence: CASSPGTGDQPQHF. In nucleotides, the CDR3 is TGTGCCAGCAGCCCCGGGACAGGGGATCAGCCCCAGCATTTT.

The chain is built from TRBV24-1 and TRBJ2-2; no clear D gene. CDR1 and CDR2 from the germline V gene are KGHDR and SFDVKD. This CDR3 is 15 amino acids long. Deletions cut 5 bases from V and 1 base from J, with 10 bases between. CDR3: CATSGYPGNTGELFF. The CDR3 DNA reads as TGTGCCACCAGTGGTTACCCAGGGAACACCGGGGAGCTGTTTTTT.